This T cell receptor (beta chain) is from a study of blood T cell repertoires in COVID-19. The junction had 12 bases not matched to a gene; V was cut back by 5 bases and J by 6 bases. The CDR3 totals 16 residues. Germline V lookup: CDR1 MDHEN, CDR2 SYDVKM. Clones were read by immunoSEQ multiplex PCR, and TCRdb kept only the in-frame ones, dropping some. This table has about 230,000 clones, roughly nine tenths appearing once. The V and J genes are TRBV28 and TRBJ2-7, with 11 bases that match TRBD1. The receptor was isolated from a woman aged 50 to 60 in a cohort exposed to, infected with or recovered from COVID-19 (not recorded which). Sample: PBMCs or T cells enriched from blood (not recorded which). The CDR3: CASSPRLPDRGLEQYF. The CDR3 DNA reads TGTGCCAGCAGTCCCCGGCTTCCGGACAGGGGGCTCGAGCAGTACTTC.